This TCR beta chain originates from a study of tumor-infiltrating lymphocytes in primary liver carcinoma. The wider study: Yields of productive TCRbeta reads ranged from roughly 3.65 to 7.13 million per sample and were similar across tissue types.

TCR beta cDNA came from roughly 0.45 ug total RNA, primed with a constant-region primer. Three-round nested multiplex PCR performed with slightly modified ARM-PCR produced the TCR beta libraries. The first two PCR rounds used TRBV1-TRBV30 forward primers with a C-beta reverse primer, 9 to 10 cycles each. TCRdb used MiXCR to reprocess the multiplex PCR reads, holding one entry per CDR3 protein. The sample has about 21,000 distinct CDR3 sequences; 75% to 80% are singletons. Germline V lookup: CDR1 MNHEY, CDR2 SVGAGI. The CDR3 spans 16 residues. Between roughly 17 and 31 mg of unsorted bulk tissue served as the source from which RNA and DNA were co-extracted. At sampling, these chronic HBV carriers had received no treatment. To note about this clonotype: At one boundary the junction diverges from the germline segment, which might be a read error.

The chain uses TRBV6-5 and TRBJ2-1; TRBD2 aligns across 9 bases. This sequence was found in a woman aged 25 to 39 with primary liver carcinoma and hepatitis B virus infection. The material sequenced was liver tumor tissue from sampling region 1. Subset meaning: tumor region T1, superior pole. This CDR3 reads CASSVGPREGQNEQLF. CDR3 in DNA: TGTGCCAGCAGTGTGGGGCCGCGGGAGGGCCAAAATGAGCAGCTCTTC.